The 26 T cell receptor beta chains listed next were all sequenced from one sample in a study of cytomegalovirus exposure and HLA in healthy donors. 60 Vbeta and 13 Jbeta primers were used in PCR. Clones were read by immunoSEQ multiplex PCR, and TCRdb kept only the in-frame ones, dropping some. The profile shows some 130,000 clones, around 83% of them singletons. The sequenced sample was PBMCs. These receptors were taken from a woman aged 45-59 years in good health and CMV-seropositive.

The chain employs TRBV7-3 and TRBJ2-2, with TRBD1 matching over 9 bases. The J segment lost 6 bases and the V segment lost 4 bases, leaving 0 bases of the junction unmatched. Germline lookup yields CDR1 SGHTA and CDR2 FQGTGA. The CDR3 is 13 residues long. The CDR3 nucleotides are TGTGCCAGCAGCTGGACAGGGGCCGGGGAGCTGTTTTTT. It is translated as CASSWTGAGELFF.

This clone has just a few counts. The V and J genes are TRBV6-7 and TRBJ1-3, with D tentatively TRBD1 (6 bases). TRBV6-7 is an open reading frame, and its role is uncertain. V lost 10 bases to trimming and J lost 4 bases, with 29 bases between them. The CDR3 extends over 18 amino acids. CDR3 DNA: TGTGCCACCCGACACCCACCGGGACACAAGTGTTGCGGAAACACCATATATTTT. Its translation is CATRHPPGHKCCGNTIYF.

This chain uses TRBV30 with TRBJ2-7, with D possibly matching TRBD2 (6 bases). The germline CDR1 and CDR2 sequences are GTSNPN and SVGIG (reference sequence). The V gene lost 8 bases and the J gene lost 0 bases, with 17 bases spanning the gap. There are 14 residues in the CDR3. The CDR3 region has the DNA TGTGCCCTAATGGGGGACTGGAGCTCCTACGAGCAGTACTTC. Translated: CALMGDWSSYEQYF. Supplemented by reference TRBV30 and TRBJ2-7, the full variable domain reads SQTIHQWPATLVQPVGSPLSLECTVEGTSNPNLYWYRQAAGRGLQLLFYSVGIGQISSEVPQNLSASRPQDRQFILSSKKLLLSDSGFYLCALMGDWSSYEQYFGPGTRLTVT.

In DNA, the CDR3 is TGTGCCAGCAGCTTGAAGGGGCGGGCGGGGATGCAGTATTTT. Translating gives CASSLKGRAGMQYF. The chain recombines TRBV5-6 with TRBJ2-3; maybe TRBD2 (6 bases). V was shortened by 1 base and J by 11 bases, with 17 bases between the two germline ends. CDR3 length: 14 residues. CDR1 is SGHDT and CDR2 is YYEEEE in the germline V gene.

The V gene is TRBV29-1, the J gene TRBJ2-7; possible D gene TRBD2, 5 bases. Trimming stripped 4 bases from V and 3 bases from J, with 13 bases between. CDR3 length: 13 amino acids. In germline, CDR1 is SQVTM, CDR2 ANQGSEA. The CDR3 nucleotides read TGCAGCGTTGTGGAGGACTCAGACTACGAGCAGTACTTC. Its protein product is CSVVEDSDYEQYF.

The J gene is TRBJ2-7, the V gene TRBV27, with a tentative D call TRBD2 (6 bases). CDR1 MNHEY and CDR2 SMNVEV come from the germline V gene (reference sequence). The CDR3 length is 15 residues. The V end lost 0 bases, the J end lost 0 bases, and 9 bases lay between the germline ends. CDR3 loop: CASSLSRGGSYEQYF. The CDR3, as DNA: TGTGCCAGCAGTTTATCGAGGGGAGGCTCCTACGAGCAGTACTTC.

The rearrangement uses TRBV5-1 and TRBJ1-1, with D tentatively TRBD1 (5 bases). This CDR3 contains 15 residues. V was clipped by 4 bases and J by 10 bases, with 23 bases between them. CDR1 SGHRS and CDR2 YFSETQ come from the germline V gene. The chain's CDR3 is CASSTGPTLGQGAFF. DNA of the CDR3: TGCGCCAGCAGCACGGGCCCGACTCTTGGGCAGGGAGCTTTCTTT.

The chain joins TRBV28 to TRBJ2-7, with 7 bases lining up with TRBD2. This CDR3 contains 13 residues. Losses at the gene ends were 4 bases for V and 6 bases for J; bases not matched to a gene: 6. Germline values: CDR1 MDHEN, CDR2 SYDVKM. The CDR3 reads CASSWDYSSEQYF. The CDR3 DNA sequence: TGTGCCAGCAGTTGGGACTATTCGAGCGAGCAGTACTTC. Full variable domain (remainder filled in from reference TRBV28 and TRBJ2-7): DVKVTQSSRYLVKRTGEKVFLECVQDMDHENMFWYRQDPGLGLRLIYFSYDVKMKEKGDIPEGYSVSREKKERFSLILESASTNQTSMYLCASSWDYSSEQYFGPGTRLTVT.

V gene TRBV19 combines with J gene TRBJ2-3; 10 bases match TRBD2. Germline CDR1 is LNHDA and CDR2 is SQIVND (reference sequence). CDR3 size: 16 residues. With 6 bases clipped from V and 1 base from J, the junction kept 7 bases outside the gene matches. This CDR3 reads CASRSPSGRGTDTQYF. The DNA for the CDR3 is TGTGCCAGTAGAAGTCCTAGCGGGAGAGGCACAGATACGCAGTATTTT. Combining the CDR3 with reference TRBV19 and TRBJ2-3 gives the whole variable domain DGGITQSPKYLFRKEGQNVTLSCEQNLNHDAMYWYRQDPGQGLRLIYYSQIVNDFQKGDIAEGYSVSREKKESFPLTVTSAQKNPTAFYLCASRSPSGRGTDTQYFGPGTRLTVL.

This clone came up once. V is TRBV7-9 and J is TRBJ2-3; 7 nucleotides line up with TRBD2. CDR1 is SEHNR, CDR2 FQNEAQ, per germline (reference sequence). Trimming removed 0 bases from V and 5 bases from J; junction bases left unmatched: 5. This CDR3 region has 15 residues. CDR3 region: CASSLAGGPVDTQYF. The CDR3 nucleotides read TGTGCCAGCAGCTTAGCGGGAGGGCCTGTAGATACGCAGTATTTT.

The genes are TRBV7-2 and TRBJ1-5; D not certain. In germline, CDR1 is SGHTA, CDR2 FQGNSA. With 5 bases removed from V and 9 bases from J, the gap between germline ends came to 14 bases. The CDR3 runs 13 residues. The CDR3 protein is CASSQDFSMPQHF. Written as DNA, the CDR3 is TGTGCCAGCAGCCAGGACTTCTCGATGCCCCAGCATTTT.

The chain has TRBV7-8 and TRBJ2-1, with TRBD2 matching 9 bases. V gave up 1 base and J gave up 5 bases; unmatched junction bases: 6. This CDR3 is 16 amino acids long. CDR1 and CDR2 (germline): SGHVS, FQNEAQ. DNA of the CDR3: TGTGCCAGCAGCTTAGAGGGAGCGGGAGGACACAATGAGCAGTTCTTC. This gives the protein CASSLEGAGGHNEQFF.

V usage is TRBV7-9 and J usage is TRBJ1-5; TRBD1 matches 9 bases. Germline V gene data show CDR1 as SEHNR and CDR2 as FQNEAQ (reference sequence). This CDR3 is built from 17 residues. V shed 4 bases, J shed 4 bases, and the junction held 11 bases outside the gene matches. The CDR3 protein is CASSSIPGTGFNQPQHF. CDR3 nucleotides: TGTGCCAGCAGCTCCATTCCCGGGACAGGGTTTAATCAGCCCCAGCATTTT.

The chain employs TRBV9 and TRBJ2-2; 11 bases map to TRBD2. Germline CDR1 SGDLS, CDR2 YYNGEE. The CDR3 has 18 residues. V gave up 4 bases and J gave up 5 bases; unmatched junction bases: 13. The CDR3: CASSPGTSGKMYTGELFF. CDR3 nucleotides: TGTGCCAGCAGCCCCGGGACTAGCGGAAAGATGTATACCGGGGAGCTGTTTTTT.

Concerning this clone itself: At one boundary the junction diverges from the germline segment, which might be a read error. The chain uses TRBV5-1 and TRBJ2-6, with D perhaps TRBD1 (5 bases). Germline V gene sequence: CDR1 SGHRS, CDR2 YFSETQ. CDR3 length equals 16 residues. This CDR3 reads CASSLDRFSGANGLTF. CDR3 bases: TGCGCCAGCAGCTTGGACAGGTTCTCTGGGGCCAACGGCCTGACTTTC.

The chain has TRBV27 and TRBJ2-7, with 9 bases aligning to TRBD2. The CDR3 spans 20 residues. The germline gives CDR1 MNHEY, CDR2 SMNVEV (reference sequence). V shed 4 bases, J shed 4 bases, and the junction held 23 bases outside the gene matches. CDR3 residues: CASSSKTRAERREGRYEQYF. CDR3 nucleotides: TGTGCCAGCAGTTCAAAGACGCGTGCCGAGAGGCGGGAGGGCCGGTACGAGCAGTACTTC.

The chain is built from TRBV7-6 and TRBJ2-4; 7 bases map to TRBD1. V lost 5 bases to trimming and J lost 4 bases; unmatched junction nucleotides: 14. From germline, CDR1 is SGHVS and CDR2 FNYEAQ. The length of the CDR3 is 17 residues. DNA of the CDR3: TGTGCCAGCAGCAAAGGACAGGTTTCATTAAATAAAAACATTCAGTACTTC. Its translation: CASSKGQVSLNKNIQYF.

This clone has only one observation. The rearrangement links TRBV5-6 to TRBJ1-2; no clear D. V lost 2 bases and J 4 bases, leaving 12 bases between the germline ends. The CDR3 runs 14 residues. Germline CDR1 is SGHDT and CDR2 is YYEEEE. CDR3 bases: TGTGCCAGCAGCTTAGGAGGCCCAGGCTATGGCTACACCTTC. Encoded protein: CASSLGGPGYGYTF.

The CDR3 DNA is TGTGCCAGCAGCGCCCCTCAGCCAGGGACTAGCGGGGGCCCGTCGGGTACGCAGTATTTT. Amino acids: CASSAPQPGTSGGPSGTQYF. This rearrangement joins TRBV9 to TRBJ2-3; 14 bases line up with TRBD2. Per germline, CDR1 SGDLS and CDR2 YYNGEE. Unmatched junction bases numbered 20, after V lost 3 bases and J lost 8 bases. This CDR3 contains 20 residues.

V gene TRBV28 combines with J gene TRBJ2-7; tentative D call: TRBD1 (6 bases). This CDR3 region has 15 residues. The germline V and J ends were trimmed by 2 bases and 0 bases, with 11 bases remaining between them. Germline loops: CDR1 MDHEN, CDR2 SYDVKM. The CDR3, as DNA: TGTGCCAGCAGTTTAATAGGGACATACTCCTACGAGCAGTACTTC. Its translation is CASSLIGTYSYEQYF.

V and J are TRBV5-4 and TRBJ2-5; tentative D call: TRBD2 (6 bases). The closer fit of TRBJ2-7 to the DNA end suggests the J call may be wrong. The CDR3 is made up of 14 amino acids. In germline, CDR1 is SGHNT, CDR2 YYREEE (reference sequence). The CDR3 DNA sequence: TGTGCCAGCAGCTTGGGGGGCGGGACCTACGAGCAGTACTTC. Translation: CASSLGGGTYEQYF.

CDR3: CASSTEIPYGYTF. CDR3 DNA: TGTGCCAGCAGCACAGAAATCCCTTATGGCTACACCTTC. The V gene is TRBV5-6, the J gene TRBJ1-2; D remains unclear. Germline V gene data show CDR1 as SGHDT and CDR2 as YYEEEE. The length of the CDR3 is 13 residues. V was shortened by 4 bases and J by 5 bases, with 12 bases between the two germline ends.

CDR3 amino acids: CASSQIRGENDNEQFF. DNA for the CDR3: TGCGCCAGCAGCCAAATCCGGGGGGAGAATGACAATGAGCAGTTCTTC. The chain recombines TRBV4-3 with TRBJ2-1, with TRBD2 matching 7 bases. Germline CDR1 and CDR2: LGHNA and YSLEER. The CDR3 extends over 16 amino acids. The J segment lost 5 bases and the V segment lost 2 bases, leaving 9 bases of the junction unmatched.

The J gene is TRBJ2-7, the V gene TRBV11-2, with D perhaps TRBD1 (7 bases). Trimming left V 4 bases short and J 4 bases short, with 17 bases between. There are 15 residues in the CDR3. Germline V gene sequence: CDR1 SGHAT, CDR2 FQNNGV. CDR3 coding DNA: TGTGCCAGCAGCTCCCTGGGGGGACAGATATACGAGCAGTACTTC. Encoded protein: CASSSLGGQIYEQYF.

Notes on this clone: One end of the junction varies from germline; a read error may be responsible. This chain's CDR3 is CSSSLEETQYF. The CDR3 DNA reads as TGTTCCAGCAGCCTCGAAGAGACCCAGTACTTC. The J gene is TRBJ2-5, the V gene TRBV7-9; no reliable D call. The germline CDR1 and CDR2 sequences are SEHNR and FQNEAQ (reference sequence). This CDR3 region has 11 residues.

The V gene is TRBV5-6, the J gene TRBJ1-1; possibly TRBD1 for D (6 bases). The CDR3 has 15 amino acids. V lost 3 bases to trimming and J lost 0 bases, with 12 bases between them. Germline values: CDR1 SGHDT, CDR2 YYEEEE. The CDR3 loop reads CASSSGQPLNTEAFF. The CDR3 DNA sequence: TGTGCCAGCAGCTCCGGACAGCCCTTGAACACTGAAGCTTTCTTT. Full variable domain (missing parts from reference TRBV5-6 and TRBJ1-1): DAGVTQSPTHLIKTRGQQVTLRCSPKSGHDTVSWYQQALGQGPQFIFQYYEEEERQRGNFPDRFSGHQFPNYSSELNVNALLLGDSALYLCASSSGQPLNTEAFFGQGTRLTVV.